This T cell receptor (beta chain) was recorded in a study of T cell responses to AZD1222 COVID-19 vaccine (dated by TCRdb to the early 2020s). The study in broad terms: TCR sequencing covered over 230 trial participants: 200 to 220 given two doses of AZD1222 and approximately 26 given two doses of MenACWY control vaccine. Trial participants were enrolled into age subgroups of 18-55, 56-69 and 70-plus years, which contained approximately 150, 28 and 58 TCR-sequenced participants, respectively.

The CDR3 regions of human TCRbeta chains were analyzed by immunosequencing. As for how the authors treated the data: Repertoire TCRs were matched against a reference library of SARS-CoV-2-specific TCRs generated with the MIRA antigen-specificity platform. Breadth was defined as the fraction of unique TCRs that were SARS-CoV-2-associated, and depth was defined as the fraction of total T cells that were SARS-CoV-2-associated. Each spike-specific TCR was assigned to its reactive spike region and to a CD4 or CD8 class using the MIRA data. Log10-transformed breadth and depth values were compared by one-way ANOVA with Sidak's multiple comparisons tests. The clones in this table, taken by TCRdb from immuneACCESS, are in-frame only. Not every clone is retained; where verified, under half of the shortfall comes from an unresolved V gene, and the cause of the rest is unknown. The V and J calls and clone size were taken over from that table, and D and trimming were inferred from the DNA. The sample yields approximately 140,000 clones; 75% to 95% were counted once. The ten largest clones add up to approximately 3% of the sample.

Cut back by 6 bases and 0 bases, the V and J ends lie 9 bases apart. As encoded in the germline V gene, CDR1 is MNHEY while CDR2 is SVGAGI. From cysteine to phenylalanine, the CDR3 is 15 amino acids long. Solely the CDR3 DNA is kept, with 45 bases framed from the first base. Overall study outcomes, separate from this receptor: Conclusions about previously exposed vaccinees were limited because only a handful of AZD1222 recipients were SARS-CoV-2 seropositive at baseline. A significant rise in spike-specific TCR breadth and depth was observed after two AZD1222 doses relative to day 0 and relative to MenACWY recipients. Vaccine-associated CD4 TCRs spanned the whole spike protein, with dominant responses in regions 160-218 and 743-854. In the small 56-69-year group, the increase in depth fell short of significance, most likely because of low power. Because no day 14 peak-response samples were available, repertoires were characterized only after the peak T cell response. Reportedly, close to half of the unique spike-specific TCRs recognized epitopes lying outside the regions that are mutated in the B.1.351 and B.1.1.7 variants. Participants were mostly white British, with more females than males. The authors suggested clonal diversity may have been underestimated.

For this clone: There is no known antigen for this receptor. No much larger clone is present one base from it, and per-base qualities are unavailable.

The sample's time point label, in plain terms: baseline before first vaccination. What the treatment or condition label conveys for this sample: meningococcal conjugate vaccine given as trial control. Vaccinee samples came from UK trials COV001 and COV002, including a single-blind randomized controlled phase 2/3 trial of AZD1222 (ChAdOx1 nCoV-19) in healthy adults. For TCRbeta chain sequencing, PBMC samples from trial participants were taken at day 0 and at day 28 after the second dose. Source: peripheral blood, taken on day 0 of MenACWY control vaccination. The origin of this receptor is an adult in good health. This chain joins TRBV6-5 to TRBJ2-6; the D gene is not confidently resolved. The DNA is TGTGCCAGCAGAGGAATAGCCTCTGGGGCCAACGTCCTGACTTTC. Its protein reads: CASRGIASGANVLTF.